This is a list of T cell receptor beta chains from one sample in a study of T cell responses to AZD1222 COVID-19 vaccine. This table comes from immunoSEQ multiplex PCR, and its TCRdb copy is limited to in-frame clones, with some not included. This sample has over 100,000 clones, with approximately 86% found just once. Sequencing used peripheral blood, obtained 28 days after the second dose of the MenACWY control vaccine. These TCRs come from an adult who received the MenACWY meningococcal vaccine as a control. Each CDR3 is given with its conserved first and last residue. D genes are given only for firm matches. A row's size may be missing; if present it is once, few, many or a size class.

J,size,V,D,DNA,CDR3
TRBJ1-5,-,TRBV7-2,-,TGTGCCAGCAGCTGGGCTAAGTTGGAGCCCCAGCATTTT,CASSWAKLEPQHF
TRBJ2-2,-,TRBV7-2,-,TGTGCCAACGGGGTGAACACCGGGGAGCTGTTTTTT,CANGVNTGELFF
TRBJ1-2,-,TRBV19,TRBD1,TGTGCCAGTAGTATCATCGGGGACAGGGGGCAGAACACCTTC,CASSIIGDRGQNTF
TRBJ2-7,-,TRBV28,-,TGTGCCAGCAGTCCCGGGGCCGCCTACGAGCAGTACTTC,CASSPGAAYEQYF
TRBJ1-1,-,TRBV18,-,TGTGCCAGCTCACCATTCGTGGCAGGAGAGGGGAACACTGAAGCTTTCTTT,CASSPFVAGEGNTEAFF
TRBJ2-7,-,TRBV3-1/TRBV3-2,TRBD1,TGTGCCAGCAGCCAAGCCCGGGACAGGGTACGGCAGTACTTC,CASSQARDRVRQYF
TRBJ2-2,-,TRBV4-2,-,TGTGCCAGCAGCCAAGATCGGGTAGGGGTGGCCGGGGAGCTGTTTTTT,CASSQDRVGVAGELFF
TRBJ2-3,-,TRBV19,TRBD1,TGTGCCAGTAGTATCGGCAGGACAGGGATAAGTGATACGCAGTATTTT,CASSIGRTGISDTQYF
TRBJ1-5,-,TRBV28,-,TGTGCCAGCAGCTTGTGGACAGCGAATCAGCCCCAGCATTTT,CASSLWTANQPQHF
TRBJ1-1,-,TRBV10-3,TRBD1,TGTGCCATCAGTTCCGCCGCGGGGACAGCTGAAGCTTTCTTT,CAISSAAGTAEAFF
TRBJ1-4,-,TRBV19,TRBD1,TGTGCCAGTAGTATTCGAGGACAGGGTCGACCAGAAAAACTGTTTTTT,CASSIRGQGRPEKLFF
TRBJ2-3,-,TRBV9,-,TGTGCCAGCAGCAAAGGACAGACTATCCTTAGCACAGATACGCAGTATTTT,CASSKGQTILSTDTQYF
TRBJ1-2,-,TRBV7-2,-,TGTGCCAGCAGCTTAAATACAGGAGGGGGTGGCTACACCTTC,CASSLNTGGGGYTF
TRBJ2-7,-,TRBV30,-,TGTGCCTGGAGTGTACTAGGGGCGAGCTCCTACGAGCAGTACTTC,CAWSVLGASSYEQYF
TRBJ1-1,few,TRBV6-5,-,TGTGCCAGCAGACAGGGTTCTGAAGCTTTCTTT,CASRQGSEAFF
TRBJ2-6,-,TRBV18,-,TGTGCCAGCTCACGAGAAGGGGGAACTGGGGCCAACGTCCTGACTTTC,CASSREGGTGANVLTF
TRBJ2-7,-,TRBV18,TRBD2,TGTGCCAGCTCACCATCGCGGGAGCCCTACGAGCAGTACTTC,CASSPSREPYEQYF
TRBJ2-7,-,TRBV7-2,-,TGTGCCAGCAGCCCTTCGACAGTCTCGGCCTACGAGCAGTACTTC,CASSPSTVSAYEQYF
TRBJ2-2,once,TRBV5-5,TRBD1,TGTGCCAGCAGCTTGAAGGGACAGGGTTCGAACACCGGGGAGCTGTTTTTT,CASSLKGQGSNTGELFF
TRBJ1-1,-,TRBV5-1,-,TGCGCCAGCAGCACGGACCAGACGGACACTGAAGCTTTCTTT,CASSTDQTDTEAFF
TRBJ2-5,once,TRBV5-5,-,TGTGCCAGCAGCTTGCGTTCGGTACAAGAGACCCAGTACTTC,CASSLRSVQETQYF
TRBJ1-2,-,TRBV18,TRBD1,TGTGCCAGCTCATCTGACAGGGACTATGGCTACACCTTC,CASSSDRDYGYTF
TRBJ2-2,-,TRBV2,-,TGTGCCAGCAAAGGATTTAACACCGGGGAGCTGTTTTTT,CASKGFNTGELFF
TRBJ1-6,-,TRBV3-1/TRBV3-2,-,TGTGCCAGCAGCCAAGTGTATTCACAAGTCAATTCACCCCTCCACTTT,CASSQVYSQVNSPLHF
TRBJ2-1,-,TRBV9,-,TGTGCCAGCAGTCCTACGGGGCTCTCCTACAATGAGCAGTTCTTC,CASSPTGLSYNEQFF
TRBJ1-1,-,TRBV25-1,-,TGTGCCAGCAGTAGGGGCGGGGCTGAAGCTTTCTTT,CASSRGGAEAFF
TRBJ1-2,-,TRBV29-1,-,TGCAGCGCCGAGGGGGTGAACTATGGCTACACCTTC,CSAEGVNYGYTF
TRBJ2-1,-,TRBV6-6,-,TGTGCCAGCAGAGATACCGGGGACAATGAGCAGTTCTTC,CASRDTGDNEQFF
TRBJ1-1,-,TRBV19,-,TGTGCCAGTAGTATGGTACAGACAGAAGCTTTCTTT,CASSMVQTEAFF
TRBJ1-3,-,TRBV5-1,-,TGCGCCAGCAGCCCTGGGGCCTCTGGAAACACCATATATTTT,CASSPGASGNTIYF
TRBJ1-6,-,TRBV28,TRBD1,TGTGCCAGCACCCAACCGGACAGGGGGCTGTCACCCCTCCACTTT,CASTQPDRGLSPLHF
TRBJ1-1,-,TRBV7-9,TRBD1,TGTGCCAGCAGCTTAGGACAGGGTAACACTGAAGCTTTCTTT,CASSLGQGNTEAFF
TRBJ1-2,-,TRBV28,TRBD1,TGTGCCAGCAGACAAGGGGGCGCGTCCTATGGCTACACCTTC,CASRQGGASYGYTF
TRBJ2-5,-,TRBV7-3,-,TGTGCCAGCAGCTTAGCGGGGGCTCCTCAAGAGACCCAGTACTTC,CASSLAGAPQETQYF
TRBJ2-5,-,TRBV5-1,-,TGCGCCAGCAGCTTGGATGACAGCCAAGAGACCCAGTACTTC,CASSLDDSQETQYF
TRBJ2-7,-,TRBV6-2/TRBV6-3,-,TGTGCCAGCAGTTACAACCTCTACGAGCAGTACTTC,CASSYNLYEQYF
TRBJ2-5,-,TRBV18,-,TGTGCCAGCTCACCAGGGGTAAAAGAGACCCAGTACTTC,CASSPGVKETQYF
TRBJ1-1,-,TRBV10-3,TRBD1,TGTGCCATCAGTGAAGTAGTGGGGCAGGGGGCTAGGAACACTGAAGCTTTCTTT,CAISEVVGQGARNTEAFF
TRBJ1-5,-,TRBV2,-,TGTGCCGGCCACAGGGAAAGGGGAGGACAGCCCCAGCATTTT,CAGHRERGGQPQHF
TRBJ2-5,once,TRBV28,TRBD2,TGTGCCAGCATAAATAGCGGGGGGGCCCGGGAGACCCAGTACTTC,CASINSGGARETQYF
TRBJ2-3,-,TRBV30,TRBD2,TGTGCCTGGAGTGTACTAGCGGGGGGCACAGATACGCAGTATTTT,CAWSVLAGGTDTQYF
TRBJ2-7,-,TRBV7-9,-,TGTGCCAGCAGCCCCCAGGGTTCTGGCGAGCAGTACTTC,CASSPQGSGEQYF
TRBJ2-3,-,TRBV11-2,-,TGTGCCAGCAGCTGGACCACAGATACGCAGTATTTT,CASSWTTDTQYF
TRBJ1-2,-,TRBV30,-,TGTGCCTGGAGGTCTGACTATGGCTACACCTTC,CAWRSDYGYTF
TRBJ1-4,-,TRBV6-2/TRBV6-3,-,TGTGCCAGCAGTATTCGCCGGACGGAACCAAATGAAAAACTGTTTTTT,CASSIRRTEPNEKLFF
TRBJ1-2,-,TRBV5-4,TRBD1,TGTGCCAGCAGCTACCGACAGGGTGGGACTTATGGCTACACCTTC,CASSYRQGGTYGYTF
TRBJ2-5,-,TRBV5-1,-,TGCGCCAGCAGCTTGATTACAGGGAGGGGAGAGACCCAGTACTTC,CASSLITGRGETQYF
TRBJ1-6,-,TRBV3-1/TRBV3-2,TRBD1,TGTGCCAGCAGCCCTCGACAGGGGCCGAATTCACCCCTCCACTTT,CASSPRQGPNSPLHF
TRBJ2-7,-,TRBV5-5,TRBD2,TGTGCCAGCAGCCTGAGCGGGACTACTCACTCCTACGAGCAGTACTTC,CASSLSGTTHSYEQYF
TRBJ2-7,-,TRBV21-1,-,TGTGCCAGCAGCAAAGCGCTGGGAGACAGGGTCTACGAGCAGTACTTC,CASSKALGDRVYEQYF
TRBJ1-1,once,TRBV7-2,-,TGTGCCAGCAGCTTCGCCAGGATGAACACTGAAGCTTTCTTT,CASSFARMNTEAFF
TRBJ1-4,-,TRBV12-3/TRBV12-4,TRBD1,TGTGCCAGCGGGGGACAGGGGAATGAAAAACTGTTTTTT,CASGGQGNEKLFF
TRBJ1-4,few,TRBV6-5,-,TGTGCCAGCCGGCGCGGAGACGAAAAACTGTTTTTT,CASRRGDEKLFF
TRBJ1-2,-,TRBV27,TRBD1,TGTGCCAGCAGTCCTGACAGGGTATCCAACTATGGCTACACCTTC,CASSPDRVSNYGYTF
TRBJ2-5,-,TRBV19,-,TGTGCCAGTAGTATAGGGGGACAATTCCAAGAGACCCAGTACTTC,CASSIGGQFQETQYF
TRBJ2-7,-,TRBV28,TRBD2,TGTGCCAGCAATAACCGAGCGGGGGGGCCTTACGAGCAGTACTTC,CASNNRAGGPYEQYF
TRBJ1-1,few,TRBV5-6,-,TGTGCCAGCAGCTTGGAGGCCACTTCGACTACTGAAGCTTTCTTT,CASSLEATSTTEAFF
TRBJ1-1,-,TRBV18,-,TGTGCCAGCCGTTCGGGGGGCATCACTGAAGCTTTCTTT,CASRSGGITEAFF